This TCR beta chain was identified in a study of CD8+ T cells in alopecia areata. Looking at the study overall: Tofacitinib continued for 6 to 18 months and was then withheld for 6 months. Study outcomes and limitations: More clonal than normal scalp was lesional scalp, particularly alopecia totalis/universalis.

Investigators sorted PBMCs to obtain both CD4+ and CD8+ T cells. This clone appeared a few times. Its antigen remains unidentified. As the sequencing template, cDNA was produced by extracting RNA and reverse transcribing it. Only in-frame clones appear in the TCRdb table, and some are missing; sequencing was by immunoSEQ multiplex PCR. Of more than 200,000 clones in the sample, around two thirds were seen once. The CDR3 runs to 15 residues. Trimming shortened V by 5 bases and J by 2 bases, and 15 bases separated the two germline ends. Germline CDR1 and CDR2: SGHRS and YFSETQ. This chain links TRBV5-1 with TRBJ2-3; D might be TRBD1 (5 bases). This clonotype originated in a human donor with alopecia areata. This sample comprised CD4+ T cells sorted from blood, obtained at week 0. The CDR3 region is CASSPTNRNTDTQYF. The CDR3 DNA sequence: TGCGCCAGCAGTCCGACAAACAGGAACACAGATACGCAGTATTTT.